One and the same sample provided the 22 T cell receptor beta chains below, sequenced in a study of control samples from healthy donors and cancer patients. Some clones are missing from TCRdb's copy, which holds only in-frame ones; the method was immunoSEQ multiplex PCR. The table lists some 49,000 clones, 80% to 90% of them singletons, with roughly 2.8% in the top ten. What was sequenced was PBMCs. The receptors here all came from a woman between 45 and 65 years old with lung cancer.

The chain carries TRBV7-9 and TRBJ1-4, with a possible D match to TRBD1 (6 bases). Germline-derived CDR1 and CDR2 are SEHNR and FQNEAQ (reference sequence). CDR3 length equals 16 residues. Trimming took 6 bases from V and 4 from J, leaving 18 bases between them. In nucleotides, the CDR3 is TGTGCCAGCAGTTATTTACCGGACAGTTTTAATGAAAAACTGTTTTTT. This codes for CASSYLPDSFNEKLFF.

CDR3 loop: CASFPAGTSRHEQYF. The CDR3 nucleotides read TGTGCCAGTTTTCCCGCCGGGACTAGCAGACACGAGCAGTACTTC. This chain links TRBV2 with TRBJ2-7, with TRBD2 matching 9 bases. V trimming: 9 bases; J trimming: 5 bases; junction bases outside the gene matches: 14. From germline, CDR1 is SNHLY and CDR2 FYNNEI. This CDR3 contains 15 residues.

CDR3 region: CAISESGWTGGEQFF. The CDR3 coding sequence is TGTGCCATCAGTGAGTCAGGCTGGACGGGGGGTGAGCAGTTCTTC. The V call is TRBV10-3, the J call TRBJ2-1, with 7 bases matching TRBD2. There are 15 residues in the CDR3. Germline V lookup: CDR1 ENHRY, CDR2 SYGVKD. V trimming: 0 bases; J trimming: 9 bases; junction bases outside the gene matches: 8.

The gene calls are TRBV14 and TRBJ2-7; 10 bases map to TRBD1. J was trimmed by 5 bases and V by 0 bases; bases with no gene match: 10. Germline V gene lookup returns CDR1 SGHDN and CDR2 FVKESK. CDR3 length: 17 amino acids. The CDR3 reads CASSQETWDRGSHEQYF. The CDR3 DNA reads TGTGCCAGCAGCCAAGAAACCTGGGACAGGGGTAGTCACGAGCAGTACTTC.

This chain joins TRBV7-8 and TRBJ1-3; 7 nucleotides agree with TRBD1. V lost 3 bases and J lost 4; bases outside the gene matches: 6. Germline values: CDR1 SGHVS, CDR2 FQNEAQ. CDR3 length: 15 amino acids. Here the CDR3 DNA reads TGTGCCAGCAGCTTTGGAACAGGGGTCGGAAACACCATATATTTT. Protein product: CASSFGTGVGNTIYF.

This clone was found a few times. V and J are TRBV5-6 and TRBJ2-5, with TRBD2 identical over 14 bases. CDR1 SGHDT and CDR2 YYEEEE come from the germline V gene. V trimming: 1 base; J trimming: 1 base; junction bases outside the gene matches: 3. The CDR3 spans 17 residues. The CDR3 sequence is CASSLKGLAGGQETQYF. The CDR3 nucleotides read TGTGCCAGCAGCTTGAAAGGACTAGCGGGGGGCCAAGAGACCCAGTACTTC.

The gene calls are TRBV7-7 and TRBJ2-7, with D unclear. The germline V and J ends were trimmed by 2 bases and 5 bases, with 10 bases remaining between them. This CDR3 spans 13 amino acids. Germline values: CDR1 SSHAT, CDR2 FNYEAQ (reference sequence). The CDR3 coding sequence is TGTGCCAGCAGCTTAAGTCCCGCCGACGAGCAGTACTTC. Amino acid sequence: CASSLSPADEQYF. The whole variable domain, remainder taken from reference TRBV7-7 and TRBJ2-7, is GAGVSQSPRYKVTKRGQDVTLRCDPISSHATLYWYQQALGQGPEFLTYFNYEAQPDKSGLPSDRFSAERPEGSISTLTIQRTEQRDSAMYRCASSLSPADEQYFGPGTRLTVT.

The CDR3 reads CAISEHQSGTQYF. Written as DNA, the CDR3 is TGTGCCATCAGTGAGCACCAAAGCGGGACCCAGTACTTC. The rearrangement joins TRBV10-3 to TRBJ2-5, with a tentative D call TRBD2 (5 bases). The V and J ends lost 2 bases and 7 bases respectively, with 11 bases between them. There are 13 residues in the CDR3. Germline V lookup: CDR1 ENHRY, CDR2 SYGVKD.

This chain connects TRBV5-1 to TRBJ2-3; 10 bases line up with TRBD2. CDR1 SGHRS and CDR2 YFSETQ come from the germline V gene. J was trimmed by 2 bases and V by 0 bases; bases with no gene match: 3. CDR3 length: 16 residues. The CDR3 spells CASSLDSGGPTDTQYF. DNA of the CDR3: TGCGCCAGCAGCTTGGATAGCGGGGGGCCCACAGATACGCAGTATTTT.

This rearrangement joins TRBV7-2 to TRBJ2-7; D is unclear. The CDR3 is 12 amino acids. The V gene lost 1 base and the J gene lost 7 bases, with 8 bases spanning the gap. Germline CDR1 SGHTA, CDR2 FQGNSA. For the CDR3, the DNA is TGTGCCAGCAGCTTAGGGGTGGGGGAGCAGTACTTC. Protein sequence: CASSLGVGEQYF.

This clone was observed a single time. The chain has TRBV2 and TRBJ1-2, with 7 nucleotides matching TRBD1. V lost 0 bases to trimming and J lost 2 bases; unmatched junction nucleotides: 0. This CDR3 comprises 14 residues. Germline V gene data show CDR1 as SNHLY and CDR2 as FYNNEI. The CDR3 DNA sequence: TGTGCCAGCAGTGAAGCAGGGGGCAACTATGGCTACACCTTC. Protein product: CASSEAGGNYGYTF.

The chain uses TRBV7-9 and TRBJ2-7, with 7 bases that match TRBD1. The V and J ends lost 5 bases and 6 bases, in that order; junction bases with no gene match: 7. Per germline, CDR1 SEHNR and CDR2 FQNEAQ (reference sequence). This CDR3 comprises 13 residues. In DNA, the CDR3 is TGTGCCAGCAGCCGAACGACAGGGTTCGAGCAGTACTTC. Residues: CASSRTTGFEQYF. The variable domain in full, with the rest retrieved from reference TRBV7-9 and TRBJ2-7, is DTGVSQNPRHKITKRGQNVTFRCDPISEHNRLYWYRQTLGQGPEFLTYFQNEAQLEKSRLLSDRFSAERPKGSFSTLEIQRTEQGDSAMYLCASSRTTGFEQYFGPGTRLTVT.

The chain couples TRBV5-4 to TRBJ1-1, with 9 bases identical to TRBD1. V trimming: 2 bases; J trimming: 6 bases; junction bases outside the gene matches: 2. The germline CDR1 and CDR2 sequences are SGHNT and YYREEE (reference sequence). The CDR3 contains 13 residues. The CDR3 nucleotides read TGTGCCAGCAGCTTACAGGGGGCCCCTGAAGCTTTCTTT. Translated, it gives CASSLQGAPEAFF.

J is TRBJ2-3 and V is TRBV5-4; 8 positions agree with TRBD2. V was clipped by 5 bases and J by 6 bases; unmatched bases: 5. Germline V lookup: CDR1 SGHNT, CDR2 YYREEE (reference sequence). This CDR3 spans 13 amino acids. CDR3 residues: CASSYSGEDTQYF. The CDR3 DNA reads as TGTGCCAGCAGTTATAGCGGGGAGGATACGCAGTATTTT. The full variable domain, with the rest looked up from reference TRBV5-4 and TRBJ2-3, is ETGVTQSPTHLIKTRGQQVTLRCSSQSGHNTVSWYQQALGQGPQFIFQYYREEENGRGNFPPRFSGLQFPNYSSELNVNALELDDSALYLCASSYSGEDTQYFGPGTRLTVL.

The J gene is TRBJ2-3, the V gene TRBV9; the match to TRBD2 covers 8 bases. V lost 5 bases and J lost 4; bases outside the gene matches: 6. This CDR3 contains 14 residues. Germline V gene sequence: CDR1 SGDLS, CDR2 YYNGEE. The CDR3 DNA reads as TGTGCCAGCAGTGAAGGGACTAGGGCAGATACGCAGTATTTT. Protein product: CASSEGTRADTQYF.

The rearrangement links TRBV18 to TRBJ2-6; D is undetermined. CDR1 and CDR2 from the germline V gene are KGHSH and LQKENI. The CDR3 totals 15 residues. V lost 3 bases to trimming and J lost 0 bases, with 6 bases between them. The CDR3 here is CASSPTPSGANVLTF. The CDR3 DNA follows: TGTGCCAGCTCACCGACTCCCTCTGGGGCCAACGTCCTGACTTTC.

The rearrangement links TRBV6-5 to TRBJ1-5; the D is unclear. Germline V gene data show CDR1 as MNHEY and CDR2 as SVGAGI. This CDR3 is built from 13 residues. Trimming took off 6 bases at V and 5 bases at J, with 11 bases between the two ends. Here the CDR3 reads CASSLEAYQPQHF. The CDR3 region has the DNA TGTGCCAGCAGCTTAGAAGCGTATCAGCCCCAGCATTTT.

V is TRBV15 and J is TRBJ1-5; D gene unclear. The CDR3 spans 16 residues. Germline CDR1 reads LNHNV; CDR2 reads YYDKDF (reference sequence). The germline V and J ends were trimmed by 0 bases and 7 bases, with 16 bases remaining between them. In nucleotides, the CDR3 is TGTGCCACCAGCAGAGATCAGGTTGCTCGGTGGCAGCCCCAGCATTTT. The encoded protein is CATSRDQVARWQPQHF. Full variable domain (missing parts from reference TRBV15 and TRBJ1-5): DAMVIQNPRYQVTQFGKPVTLSCSQTLNHNVMYWYQQKSSQAPKLLFHYYDKDFNNEADTPDNFQSRRPNTSFCFLDIRSPGLGDTAMYLCATSRDQVARWQPQHFGDGTRLSIL.

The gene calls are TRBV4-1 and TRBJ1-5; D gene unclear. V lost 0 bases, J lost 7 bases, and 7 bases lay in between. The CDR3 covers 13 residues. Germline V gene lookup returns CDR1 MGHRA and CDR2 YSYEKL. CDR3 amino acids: CASSQDLGQPQHF. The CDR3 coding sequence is TGCGCCAGCAGCCAAGATCTGGGACAGCCCCAGCATTTT.

CDR3 coding DNA: TGTGCCAGCAGCTTAAAATATACAGGGACACCCCTCCACTTT. Encoded protein: CASSLKYTGTPLHF. The chain employs TRBV7-2 and TRBJ1-6; the D gene is possibly TRBD1 (6 bases). Trimming shortened V by 2 bases and J by 11 bases, and 13 bases separated the two germline ends. Germline V gives CDR1 SGHTA, CDR2 FQGNSA. The CDR3 loop spans 14 amino acids.

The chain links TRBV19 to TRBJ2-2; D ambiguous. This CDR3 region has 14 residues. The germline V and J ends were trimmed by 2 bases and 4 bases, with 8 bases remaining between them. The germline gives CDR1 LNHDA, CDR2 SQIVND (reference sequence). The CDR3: CASSISPGTGELFF. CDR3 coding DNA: TGTGCCAGTAGTATATCCCCCGGCACCGGGGAGCTGTTTTTT.

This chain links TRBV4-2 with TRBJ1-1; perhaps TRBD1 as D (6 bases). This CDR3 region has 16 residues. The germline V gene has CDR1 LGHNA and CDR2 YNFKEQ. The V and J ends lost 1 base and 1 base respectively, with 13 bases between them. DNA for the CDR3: TGTGCCAGCAGCCAAGCTTTAGCAGGGGCGAACACTGAAGCTTTCTTT. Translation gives CASSQALAGANTEAFF.